This T cell receptor beta chain is drawn from a study of blood T cell repertoires in COVID-19. The CDR3 contains 14 residues. In germline, CDR1 is LGHNA, CDR2 YSLEER. Trimming cost V 0 bases and J 5 bases, with 11 bases left between them. Libraries were prepared by immunoSEQ multiplex PCR; TCRdb keeps only in-frame clonotypes and omits some of them. The data hold about 50,000 clones, with 85% to 90% observed a single time. The clonotype comes from an elderly man with active or convalescent COVID-19. Sequencing used peripheral blood. This chain links TRBV4-3 with TRBJ2-7; D not certain. The CDR3, as DNA: TGCGCCAGCAGCCAAGAAACCAGGCCCAACGAGCAGTACTTC. Its protein is CASSQETRPNEQYF.